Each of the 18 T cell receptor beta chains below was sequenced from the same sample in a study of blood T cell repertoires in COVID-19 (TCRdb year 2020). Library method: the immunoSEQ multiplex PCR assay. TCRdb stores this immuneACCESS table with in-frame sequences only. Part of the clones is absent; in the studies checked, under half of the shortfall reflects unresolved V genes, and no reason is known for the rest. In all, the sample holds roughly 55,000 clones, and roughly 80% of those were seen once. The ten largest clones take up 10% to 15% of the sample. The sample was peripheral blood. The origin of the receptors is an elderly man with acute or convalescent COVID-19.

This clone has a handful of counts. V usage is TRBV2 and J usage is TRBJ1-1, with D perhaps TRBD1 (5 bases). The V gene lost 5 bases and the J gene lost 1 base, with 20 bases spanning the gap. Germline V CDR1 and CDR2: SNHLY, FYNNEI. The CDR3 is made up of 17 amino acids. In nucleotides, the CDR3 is TGTGCCAGCAGTCCGGGGCGGGGTATGGTGGGGAACACTGAAGCTTTCTTT. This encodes CASSPGRGMVGNTEAFF.

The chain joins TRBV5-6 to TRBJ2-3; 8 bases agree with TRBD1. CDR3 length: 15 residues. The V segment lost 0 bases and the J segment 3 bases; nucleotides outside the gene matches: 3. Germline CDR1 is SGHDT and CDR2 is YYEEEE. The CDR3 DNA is TGTGCCAGCAGCTTGGTAGGACAGGGTACAGATACGCAGTATTTT. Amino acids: CASSLVGQGTDTQYF.

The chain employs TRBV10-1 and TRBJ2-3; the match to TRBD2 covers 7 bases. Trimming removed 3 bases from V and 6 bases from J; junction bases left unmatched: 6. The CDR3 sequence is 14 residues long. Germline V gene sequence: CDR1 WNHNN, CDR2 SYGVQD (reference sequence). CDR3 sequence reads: CASSEAGTTDTQYF. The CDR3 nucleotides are TGCGCCAGCAGTGAAGCGGGAACCACCGATACGCAGTATTTT.

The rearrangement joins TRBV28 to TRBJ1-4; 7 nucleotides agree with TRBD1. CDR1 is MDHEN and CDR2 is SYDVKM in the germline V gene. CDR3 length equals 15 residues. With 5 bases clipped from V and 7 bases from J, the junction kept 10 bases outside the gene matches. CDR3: CASSPNRGRGEKLFF. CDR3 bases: TGTGCCAGCAGTCCAAACAGGGGAAGAGGTGAAAAACTGTTTTTT.

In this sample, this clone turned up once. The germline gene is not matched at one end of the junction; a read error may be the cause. The CDR3 sequence is CASREGGRQPQHF. DNA for the CDR3: TGTGCCAGCAGAGAAGGTGGTCGGCAGCCCCAGCATTTT. J is TRBJ1-5 and V is TRBV2; D not resolved. Germline V gene data show CDR1 as SNHLY and CDR2 as FYNNEI. The CDR3 is made up of 13 amino acids.

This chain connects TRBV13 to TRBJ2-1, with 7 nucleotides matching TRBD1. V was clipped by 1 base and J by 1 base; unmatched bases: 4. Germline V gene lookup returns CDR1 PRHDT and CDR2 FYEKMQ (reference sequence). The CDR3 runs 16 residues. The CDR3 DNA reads TGTGCCAGCAGCTTAGTGACAGGGATGTCCTACAATGAGCAGTTCTTC. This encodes CASSLVTGMSYNEQFF. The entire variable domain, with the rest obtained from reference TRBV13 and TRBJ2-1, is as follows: AAGVIQSPRHLIKEKRETATLKCYPIPRHDTVYWYQQGPGQDPQFLISFYEKMQSDKGSIPDRFSAQQFSDYHSELNMSSLELGDSALYFCASSLVTGMSYNEQFFGPGTRLTVL.

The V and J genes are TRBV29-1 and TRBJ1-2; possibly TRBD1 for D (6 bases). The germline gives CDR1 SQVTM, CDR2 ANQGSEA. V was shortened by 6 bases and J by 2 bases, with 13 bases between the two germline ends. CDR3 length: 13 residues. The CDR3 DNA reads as TGCAGCGTCTCAAGGGACACCAACTATGGCTACACCTTC. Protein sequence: CSVSRDTNYGYTF.

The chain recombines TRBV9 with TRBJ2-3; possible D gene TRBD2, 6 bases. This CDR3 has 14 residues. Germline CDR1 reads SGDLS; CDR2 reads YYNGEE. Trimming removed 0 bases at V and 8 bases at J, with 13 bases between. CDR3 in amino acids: CASSVGGVEGTQYF. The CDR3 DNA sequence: TGTGCCAGCAGCGTAGGAGGGGTGGAGGGTACGCAGTATTTT.

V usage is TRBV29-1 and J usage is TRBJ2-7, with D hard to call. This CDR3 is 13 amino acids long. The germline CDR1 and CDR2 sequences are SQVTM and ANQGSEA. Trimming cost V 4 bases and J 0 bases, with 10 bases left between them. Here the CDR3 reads CSVVLVDSYEQYF. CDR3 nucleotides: TGCAGCGTTGTCTTGGTAGACTCCTACGAGCAGTACTTC.

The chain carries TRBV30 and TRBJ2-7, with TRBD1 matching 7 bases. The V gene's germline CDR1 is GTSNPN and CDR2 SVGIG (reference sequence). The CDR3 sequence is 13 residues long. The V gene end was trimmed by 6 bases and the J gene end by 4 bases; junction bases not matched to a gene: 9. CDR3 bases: TGTGCCTGTACCGGGACAGCCCTTTACGAGCAGTACTTC. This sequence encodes CACTGTALYEQYF.

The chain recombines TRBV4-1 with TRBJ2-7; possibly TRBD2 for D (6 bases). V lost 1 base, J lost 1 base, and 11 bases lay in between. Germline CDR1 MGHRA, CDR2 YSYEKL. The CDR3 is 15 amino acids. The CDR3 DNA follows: TGCGCCAGCAGCCAAGTGGTCCTAGCGTCCTACGAGCAGTACTTC. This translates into CASSQVVLASYEQYF.

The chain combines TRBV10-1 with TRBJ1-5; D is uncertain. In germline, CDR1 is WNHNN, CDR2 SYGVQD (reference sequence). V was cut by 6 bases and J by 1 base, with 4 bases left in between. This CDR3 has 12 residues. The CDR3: CASRRSNQPQHF. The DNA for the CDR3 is TGCGCCAGCAGGAGAAGCAATCAGCCCCAGCATTTT.

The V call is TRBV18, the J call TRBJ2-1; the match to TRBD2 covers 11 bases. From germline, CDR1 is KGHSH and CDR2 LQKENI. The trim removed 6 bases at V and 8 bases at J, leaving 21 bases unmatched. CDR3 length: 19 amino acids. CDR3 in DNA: TGTGCCAGCTCCGACTATACGCTAGCGGGAGGTATCCCGGCGGATGAGCAGTTCTTC. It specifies CASSDYTLAGGIPADEQFF.

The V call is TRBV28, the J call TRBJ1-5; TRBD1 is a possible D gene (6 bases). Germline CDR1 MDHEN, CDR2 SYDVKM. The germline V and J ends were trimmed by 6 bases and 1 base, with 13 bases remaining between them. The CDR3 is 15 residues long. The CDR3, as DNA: TGTGCCAGCAGCCCGGACAGTCGGAGCAATCAGCCCCAGCATTTT. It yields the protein CASSPDSRSNQPQHF.

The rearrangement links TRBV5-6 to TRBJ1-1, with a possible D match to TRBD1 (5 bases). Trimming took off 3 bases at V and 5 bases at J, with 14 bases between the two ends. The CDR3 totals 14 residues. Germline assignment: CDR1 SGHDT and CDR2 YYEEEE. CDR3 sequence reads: CASSSPLGGTEAFF. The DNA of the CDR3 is TGTGCCAGCAGCTCCCCGTTGGGGGGTACTGAAGCTTTCTTT.

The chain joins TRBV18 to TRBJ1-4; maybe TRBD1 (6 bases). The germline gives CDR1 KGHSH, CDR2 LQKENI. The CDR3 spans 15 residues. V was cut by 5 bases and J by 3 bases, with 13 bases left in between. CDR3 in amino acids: CASSSDSPPNEKLFF. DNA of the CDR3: TGTGCCAGCTCATCGGACAGTCCCCCTAATGAAAAACTGTTTTTT.

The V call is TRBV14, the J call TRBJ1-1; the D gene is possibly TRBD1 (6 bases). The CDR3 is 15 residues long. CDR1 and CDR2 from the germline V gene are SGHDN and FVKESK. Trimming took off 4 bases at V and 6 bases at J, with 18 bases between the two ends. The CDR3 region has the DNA TGTGCCAGCAGCCCCCCTGGGGGGGGCCGGTCTGAAGCTTTCTTT. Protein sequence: CASSPPGGGRSEAFF.

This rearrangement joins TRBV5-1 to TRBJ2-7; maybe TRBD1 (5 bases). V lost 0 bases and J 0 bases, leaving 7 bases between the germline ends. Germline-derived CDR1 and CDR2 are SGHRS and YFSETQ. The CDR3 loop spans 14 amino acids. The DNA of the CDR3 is TGCGCCAGCAGCTTGGAGCAGGGCTCCTACGAGCAGTACTTC. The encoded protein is CASSLEQGSYEQYF.